These 30 T cell receptor beta chains came from one sample sequenced in a study of blood T cells in healthy people across ages. For the second PCR, which ran for roughly 6 to 11 cycles, a sample-barcoded 5' primer and a J-beta primer mix were used. TCRdb independently ran MiXCR on the 5' RACE reads; one entry per CDR3 protein. This table holds about 1.4 million distinct CDR3 sequences, 59% found once. Source material: blood. These receptors all stem from a man younger than 30 in good health.

The chain joins TRBV2 to TRBJ1-2; possible D gene TRBD1, 5 bases. The CDR3 contains 14 residues. The ends were cut back, 7 bases at V and 1 base at J, with 13 bases in the middle. Germline V CDR1 and CDR2: SNHLY, FYNNEI. The CDR3 nucleotides are TGTGCCAGCAATGGCGGGACCTTTAACTATGGCTACACCTTC. Its protein is CASNGGTFNYGYTF.

The V and J genes are TRBV7-9 and TRBJ2-1; D gene uncertain. Trimming stripped 2 bases from V and 5 bases from J, with 13 bases between. Germline CDR1 and CDR2: SEHNR and FQNEAQ (reference sequence). The CDR3 contains 15 residues. The chain's CDR3 is CASSLPIRVNNEQFF. The CDR3 DNA is TGTGCCAGCAGCTTACCGATTAGGGTAAACAATGAGCAGTTCTTC.

The J gene is TRBJ2-2, the V gene TRBV15, with 11 bases aligning to TRBD2. Germline CDR1 is LNHNV and CDR2 is YYDKDF (reference sequence). This CDR3 has 16 amino acids. Germline trimming cut 0 bases from V and 4 bases from J; bases unmatched to any gene: 1. CDR3 bases: TGTGCCACCAGCAGAGAACTAGCGGGAGTCACCGGGGAGCTGTTTTTT. Protein sequence: CATSRELAGVTGELFF. Supplemented by reference TRBV15 and TRBJ2-2, the full variable domain reads DAMVIQNPRYQVTQFGKPVTLSCSQTLNHNVMYWYQQKSSQAPKLLFHYYDKDFNNEADTPDNFQSRRPNTSFCFLDIRSPGLGDTAMYLCATSRELAGVTGELFFGEGSRLTVL.

This clonotype was observed a few times. The genes are TRBV27 and TRBJ2-7; TRBD2 agrees at 7 bases. The CDR3 runs to 16 residues. Trimming took 5 bases from V and 0 from J; bases not matched to a gene: 10. Germline CDR1 and CDR2: MNHEY and SMNVEV (reference sequence). CDR3 protein: CASSRAGGLSSYEQYF. CDR3 coding DNA: TGTGCCAGCAGTAGGGCCGGGGGGTTAAGCTCCTACGAGCAGTACTTC.

This clonotype was found a few times. V is TRBV20-1 and J is TRBJ2-5, with D possibly TRBD1 on 6 matching bases. The last part of the DNA fits TRBJ2-7 better; the J call may be wrong. This CDR3 spans 11 amino acids. CDR1 and CDR2 (germline): DFQATT, SNEGSKA (reference sequence). The CDR3 sequence is CSAQTGNEQYF. CDR3 coding DNA: TGCAGTGCTCAGACAGGAAACGAGCAGTACTTC.

This chain connects TRBV7-9 to TRBJ2-1; 7 nucleotides match TRBD1. V was pared by 1 base and J by 0 bases, with 9 bases of the junction left unmatched. The CDR3 is 18 residues long. CDR1 is SEHNR and CDR2 is FQNEAQ in the germline V gene (reference sequence). DNA for the CDR3: TGTGCCAGCAGCTTAGAGGGGGCCCATGGGAGCTCCTACAATGAGCAGTTCTTC. Protein product: CASSLEGAHGSSYNEQFF.

The chain couples TRBV14 to TRBJ2-7, with D perhaps given as TRBD1 or TRBD2 (6 bases each). V was clipped by 3 bases and J by 3 bases, with 15 bases between them. The germline gives CDR1 SGHDN, CDR2 FVKESK. The CDR3 is made up of 15 amino acids. The CDR3 DNA reads as TGTGCCAGCAGCCAGTTAGGGGGGAGAAGCTACGAGCAGTACTTC. Protein sequence: CASSQLGGRSYEQYF.

The chain combines TRBV12-3 or TRBV12-4 with TRBJ2-5; TRBD1 might be the D (5 bases). V was trimmed by 1 base and J by 7 bases, leaving 10 bases between them. The CDR3 covers 13 residues. The DNA of the CDR3 is TGTGCCAGCAGTTTAGAGGGGCGCGGGACCCAGTACTTC. Its protein is CASSLEGRGTQYF.

This clonotype was recorded a few times. V is TRBV7-2 and J is TRBJ2-3; D is ambiguous. Germline V gene lookup returns CDR1 SGHTA and CDR2 FQGNSA. This CDR3 contains 14 residues. Between the trimmed V and J ends, which lost 3 bases and 2 bases, there was a span of 9 bases. The CDR3 coding sequence is TGTGCCAGCAGCTTGGGTCGACACACAGATACGCAGTATTTT. Translated: CASSLGRHTDTQYF.

V is TRBV9 and J is TRBJ2-7, with TRBD2 matching 7 bases. There are 15 residues in the CDR3. V was pared by 3 bases and J by 4 bases, with 10 bases of the junction left unmatched. The germline V gene has CDR1 SGDLS and CDR2 YYNGEE. The CDR3 DNA follows: TGTGCCAGCAGCGAAGGCGGGAGTAGAATTTACGAGCAGTACTTC. It is translated as CASSEGGSRIYEQYF.

The J gene is TRBJ2-3, the V gene TRBV6-1; 7 positions match TRBD1. The CDR3 is 15 residues long. Germline trimming cut 6 bases from V and 1 base from J; bases unmatched to any gene: 7. Germline V lookup: CDR1 MNHNS, CDR2 SASEGT. Here the CDR3 reads CASRKGDSRTDTQYF. The CDR3 nucleotides read TGTGCCAGCAGGAAGGGGGACAGTCGCACAGATACGCAGTATTTT.

This sequence joins TRBV29-1 and TRBJ2-5; TRBD1 aligns across 10 bases. The trim removed 6 bases at V and 4 bases at J, leaving 8 bases unmatched. Germline V gene lookup returns CDR1 SQVTM and CDR2 ANQGSEA. The CDR3 has 14 amino acids. The CDR3 sequence is CSVAGTGALETQYF. The CDR3 DNA follows: TGCAGCGTGGCCGGGACAGGGGCCCTAGAGACCCAGTACTTC.

This clonotype appeared a single time. The chain couples TRBV7-6 to TRBJ2-7; no reliable D call. The CDR3 consists of 17 residues. V was clipped by 0 bases and J by 0 bases, with 15 bases between them. Germline assignment: CDR1 SGHVS and CDR2 FNYEAQ. CDR3 sequence (DNA): TGTGCCAGCAGCTTAGCCCCTAAAAGCGAATCCTCCTACGAGCAGTACTTC. It specifies CASSLAPKSESSYEQYF.

The rearrangement uses TRBV6-2 or TRBV6-3 and TRBJ1-6, with TRBD1 identical over 7 bases. The CDR3 extends over 14 amino acids. After removal of 5 bases from V and 7 bases from J, the junction contained 5 bases not matched to a gene. CDR1 is MNHEY and CDR2 is SVGEGT in the germline V gene. The CDR3 here is CASSMPGQNSPLHF. The DNA of the CDR3 is TGTGCCAGCAGTATGCCGGGACAGAATTCACCCCTCCACTTT.

The V gene is TRBV5-1, the J gene TRBJ2-3, with TRBD2 matching 9 bases. There are 15 residues in the CDR3. CDR1 is SGHRS and CDR2 is YFSETQ in the germline V gene. The V gene end was trimmed by 3 bases and the J gene end by 4 bases; junction bases not matched to a gene: 6. DNA for the CDR3: TGCGCCAGCAGCTCTATAGCGGGGGAGGCAGATACGCAGTATTTT. Protein product: CASSSIAGEADTQYF.

The J gene is TRBJ2-7, the V gene TRBV7-2; no clear D gene. The CDR3 sequence is 16 residues long. Germline CDR1 SGHTA, CDR2 FQGNSA. The V end was cut by 0 bases, the J end by 0 bases, with 12 bases between. CDR3 residues: CASSLAGRRASYEQYF. The CDR3, as DNA: TGTGCCAGCAGCTTAGCGGGCCGGCGAGCCTCCTACGAGCAGTACTTC.

The V gene is TRBV9, the J gene TRBJ2-5; a possible D gene is TRBD1 (6 bases). Deletions cut 4 bases from V and 5 bases from J, with 15 bases between. The germline V gene has CDR1 SGDLS and CDR2 YYNGEE. The CDR3 extends over 14 amino acids. The CDR3 region has the DNA TGTGCCAGCAGCCCCGTAGGGGGTTGGGAGACCCAGTACTTC. As protein: CASSPVGGWETQYF.

CDR3 sequence: CATSRDDRDQPQHF. CDR3 bases: TGTGCCACCAGCAGAGATGACAGGGATCAGCCCCAGCATTTT. The rearrangement links TRBV15 to TRBJ1-5; 7 bases line up with TRBD1. The CDR3 loop spans 14 amino acids. Germline V gene data show CDR1 as LNHNV and CDR2 as YYDKDF (reference sequence). Trimming took 0 bases from V and 5 from J; bases not matched to a gene: 1.

This clonotype was detected only a few times. V is TRBV6-6 and J is TRBJ2-5; 9 bases are shared with TRBD2. The J call is doubtful: the DNA matches TRBJ2-7 better. This CDR3 region has 14 residues. The germline gives CDR1 MNHNY, CDR2 SVGAGI (reference sequence). The CDR3 loop is CASSGTSLRNEQYF. CDR3 sequence (DNA): TGTGCCAGCAGTGGGACTAGCTTGAGAAACGAGCAGTACTTC.

On this clonotype: An end of the junction does not agree with germline; a read error may underlie this. The chain couples TRBV28 to TRBJ2-1; TRBD2 is a possible D gene (7 bases). The CDR3 consists of 14 residues. Per the germline V gene, CDR1 is MDHEN and CDR2 is SYDVKM. CDR3 coding DNA: TGTGTCAGCAGTTCTACAGGGACTATTGATGAGCAGTTCTTC. Encoded protein: CVSSSTGTIDEQFF. Using reference TRBV28 and TRBJ2-1 for the parts outside the CDR3, the full variable domain is DVKVTQSSRYLVKRTGEKVFLECVQDMDHENMFWYRQDPGLGLRLIYFSYDVKMKEKGDIPEGYSVSREKKERFSLILESASTNQTSMYLCVSSSTGTIDEQFFGPGTRLTVL.

In this sample, this clonotype turned up many times. The rearrangement joins TRBV29-1 to TRBJ2-7, with 9 bases that match TRBD2. Unmatched junction bases numbered 1, after V lost 3 bases and J lost 4 bases. Germline values: CDR1 SQVTM, CDR2 ANQGSEA. The CDR3 loop spans 12 amino acids. DNA of the CDR3: TGCAGCGTTGAGACTAGCGGATACGAGCAGTACTTC. Its protein product is CSVETSGYEQYF.

The rearrangement links TRBV13 to TRBJ2-7; 7 nucleotides match TRBD1. The trim removed 5 bases at V and 6 bases at J, leaving 13 bases unmatched. CDR3 size: 15 residues. Germline lookup yields CDR1 PRHDT and CDR2 FYEKMQ (reference sequence). The CDR3 is CASSQTGAGLSEQYF. The DNA for the CDR3 is TGTGCCAGCAGCCAAACAGGGGCTGGACTCTCCGAGCAGTACTTC.

J is TRBJ2-7 and V is TRBV5-1; a possible D gene is TRBD2 (6 bases). With the DNA end fitting TRBJ2-5 better, the J assignment may be wrong. Germline V gives CDR1 SGHRS, CDR2 YFSETQ. CDR3 length: 14 amino acids. CDR3 sequence (DNA): TGCGCCAGCAGCTCCGGACTATTTGCGGAGACCCAGTACTTC. This codes for CASSSGLFAETQYF.

This clonotype was recorded a few times. This chain uses TRBV2 with TRBJ2-3, with a possible D match to TRBD2 (5 bases). The germline gives CDR1 SNHLY, CDR2 FYNNEI. The CDR3 covers 15 residues. V was trimmed by 2 bases and J by 2 bases, leaving 11 bases between them. The CDR3 here is CASSEMGDYTDTQYF. The CDR3 DNA reads as TGTGCCAGCAGTGAAATGGGTGACTACACAGATACGCAGTATTTT. Together with reference TRBV2 and TRBJ2-3, the CDR3 gives the full variable domain: EPEVTQTPSHQVTQMGQEVILRCVPISNHLYFYWYRQILGQKVEFLVSFYNNEISEKSEIFDDQFSVERPDGSNFTLKIRSTKLEDSAMYFCASSEMGDYTDTQYFGPGTRLTVL.

This clonotype was counted between two and nine times. As DNA, the CDR3 is TGCGCCAGCAGCTTGGACAGGGCGACCACAGATACGCAGTATTTT. Its protein product is CASSLDRATTDTQYF. The chain combines TRBV5-1 with TRBJ2-3, with a tentative D call TRBD1 (6 bases). Looked up from germline, CDR1 is SGHRS and CDR2 is YFSETQ. V was clipped by 0 bases and J by 2 bases, with 10 bases between them. The CDR3 is made up of 15 amino acids.

The chain recombines TRBV5-1 with TRBJ2-7; D gene uncertain. The germline CDR1 and CDR2 sequences are SGHRS and YFSETQ. Trimming removed 3 bases at V and 2 bases at J, with 12 bases between. The CDR3 runs to 14 residues. The CDR3 region is CASSSESSPYEQYF. In nucleotides, the CDR3 is TGCGCCAGCAGCTCAGAATCCTCCCCCTACGAGCAGTACTTC.

This clonotype has only one observation. The chain employs TRBV4-1 and TRBJ1-2; 7 bases line up with TRBD1. Germline V gene data show CDR1 as MGHRA and CDR2 as YSYEKL. CDR3 length: 15 amino acids. The V gene end was trimmed by 3 bases and the J gene end by 6 bases; junction bases not matched to a gene: 10. CDR3 amino acids: CASSQTVRGFDGYTF. The DNA of the CDR3 is TGCGCCAGCAGCCAGACTGTCAGGGGGTTCGATGGCTACACCTTC.

V gene TRBV7-9 combines with J gene TRBJ2-1, with TRBD1 matching over 12 bases. This CDR3 has 19 residues. The junction had 15 bases not matched to a gene; V was cut back by 1 base and J by 8 bases. Per germline, CDR1 SEHNR and CDR2 FQNEAQ (reference sequence). The CDR3 loop is CASSLGWGTGGKLKDEQFF. Here the CDR3 DNA reads TGTGCCAGCAGCTTAGGGTGGGGGACAGGGGGCAAATTAAAGGATGAGCAGTTCTTC.

V is TRBV7-9 and J is TRBJ2-7; perhaps TRBD1 as D (6 bases). CDR1 and CDR2 from the germline V gene are SEHNR and FQNEAQ (reference sequence). V was shortened by 3 bases and J by 4 bases, with 13 bases between the two germline ends. The CDR3 runs 14 residues. The CDR3 here is CASSFRTEPYEQYF. The CDR3 bases are TGTGCCAGCAGCTTCCGGACAGAACCGTACGAGCAGTACTTC.

Only one count was recorded for this clonotype. The gene calls are TRBV29-1 and TRBJ2-1; 9 bases agree with TRBD2. This CDR3 region has 15 residues. The V gene end was trimmed by 4 bases and the J gene end by 4 bases; junction bases not matched to a gene: 8. The germline CDR1 and CDR2 sequences are SQVTM and ANQGSEA. The CDR3 reads CSVGGGGAGYNEQFF. The CDR3 DNA is TGCAGCGTTGGCGGCGGGGGGGCGGGTTACAATGAGCAGTTCTTC.